The count of the clone carrying this TCR beta chain is one. Its antigen is unidentified. MiXCR, applied by TCRdb to the RT-PCR reads, yields one record per CDR3 protein. The table includes roughly 760,000 distinct CDR3 sequences, approximately 21% detected once. The CDR3 has 13 amino acids. Germline CDR1 is SGHAT and CDR2 is FQNNGV. The junction had 9 bases not matched to a gene; V was cut back by 6 bases and J by 10 bases. This specimen comes from a study of response to subunit inactivated influenza vaccine. Findings of the study overall: Authors suggested that a seasonal influenza vaccination recruits few new T cells each time.

This TCR came from a man between 50 and 59 years old who received an inactivated influenza vaccine. The chain recombines TRBV11-2 with TRBJ2-4; 7 nucleotides agree with TRBD1. Sequencing used PBMCs from blood, obtained more than 4 days after vaccination. The CDR3 loop reads CASSFPGTAIQYF. DNA of the CDR3: TGTGCCAGCAGTTTCCCGGGGACAGCTATTCAGTACTTC.